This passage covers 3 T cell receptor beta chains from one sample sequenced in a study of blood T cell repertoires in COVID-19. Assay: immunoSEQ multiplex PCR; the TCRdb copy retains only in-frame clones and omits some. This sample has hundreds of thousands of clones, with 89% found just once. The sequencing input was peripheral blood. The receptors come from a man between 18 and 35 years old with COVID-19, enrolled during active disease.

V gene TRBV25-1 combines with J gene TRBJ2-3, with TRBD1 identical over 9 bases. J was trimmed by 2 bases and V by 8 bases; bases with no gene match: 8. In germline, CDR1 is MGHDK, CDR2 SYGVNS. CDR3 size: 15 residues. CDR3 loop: CASARTGAVTDTQYF. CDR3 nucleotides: TGTGCCAGCGCAAGGACAGGGGCTGTCACAGATACGCAGTATTTT.

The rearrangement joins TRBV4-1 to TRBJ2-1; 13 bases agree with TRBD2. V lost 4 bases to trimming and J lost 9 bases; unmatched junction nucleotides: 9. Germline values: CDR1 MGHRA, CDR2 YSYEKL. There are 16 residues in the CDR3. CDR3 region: CASSPILAGGLPEQFF. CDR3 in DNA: TGCGCCAGCAGCCCGATACTAGCGGGGGGGCTCCCTGAGCAGTTCTTC.

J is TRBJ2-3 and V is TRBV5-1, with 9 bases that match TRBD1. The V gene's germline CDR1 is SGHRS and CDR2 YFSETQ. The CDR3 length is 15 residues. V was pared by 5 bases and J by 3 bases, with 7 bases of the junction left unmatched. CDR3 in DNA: TGCGCCAGCAGGGAAGGGACAGGGTTTACAGATACGCAGTATTTT. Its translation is CASREGTGFTDTQYF.